This T cell receptor beta chain came from a study of patients and donors after allogeneic stem cell transplantation. This clonotype was seen only a few times. The CDR3 sequence is 13 residues long. The germline V gene encodes CDR1 SGHVS and CDR2 FQNEAQ. Trimming took off 3 bases at V and 5 bases at J, with 7 bases between the two ends. From the RT-PCR reads, TCRdb called clonotypes with MiXCR, one entry per CDR3 protein. Among under 95,000 distinct CDR3 sequences, 5% were seen once, and the ten largest hold about 2.8%. This chain connects TRBV7-8 to TRBJ2-2, with D tentatively TRBD2 (5 bases). Sequencing input: blood, either unsorted or a sorted T cell fraction (not recorded which). The TCR originated in a human donor who was either an allogeneic HSCT recipient or a stem cell or donor lymphocyte infusion donor (not recorded which). It is not recorded whose cells these are; they may come from a transplant donor. The CDR3 DNA is TGTGCCAGCAGCTTGAGGGAAACCGGGGAGCTGTTTTTT. This encodes CASSLRETGELFF. The variable domain in full, completed from reference TRBV7-8 and TRBJ2-2, reads GAGVSQSPRYKVAKRGQDVALRCDPISGHVSLFWYQQALGQGPEFLTYFQNEAQLDKSGLPSDRFFAERPEGSVSTLKIQRTQQEDSAVYLCASSLRETGELFFGEGSRLTVL.